This is a list of T cell receptor beta chains from one sample in a study of blood T cell repertoires in COVID-19. Sequencing was performed with immunoSEQ multiplex PCR; in TCRdb, only in-frame clones are kept and a portion is missing. The table has about 370,000 clones, 70% to 90% seen once; the top ten hold around 3%. The sequencing sample was made of peripheral blood. The receptors were gathered from a woman younger than 45 with COVID-19, enrolled during active disease. Both conserved end residues are part of each CDR3. Fields, in order: V gene, J gene, D gene, CDR3 length, clone size, CDR3 DNA, CDR3 protein. D genes are given only for firm matches. The size entry is marked missing in some rows and otherwise reads once, few, many or a size class.

TRBV4-1	TRBJ2-1	NA	15	NA	TGCGCCAGCAGCCAAGTATCAAAGCCTTACAATGAGCAGTTCTTC	CASSQVSKPYNEQFF
TRBV11-2	TRBJ2-3	TRBD2	18	NA	TGTGCCAGCAGTGACCTAGCGGGAGGTGAGGGGGGCACAGATACGCAGTATTTT	CASSDLAGGEGGTDTQYF
TRBV18	TRBJ2-1	TRBD1	14	once	TGTGCCAGCTCACTCGGACAGGGGTCCGATGAGCAGTTCTTC	CASSLGQGSDEQFF
TRBV25-1	TRBJ1-4	NA	14	NA	TGTGCCAGCAGTGATTCACTAACTAATGAAAAACTGTTTTTT	CASSDSLTNEKLFF
TRBV4-1	TRBJ2-1	NA	14	NA	TGCGCCAGCAGCCATTTAAAGGGGTCTGAGGAGCAGTTCTTC	CASSHLKGSEEQFF
TRBV3-1/TRBV3-2	TRBJ1-1	NA	16	NA	TGTGCCAGCAGCCAAGAGGTCGGACAGTCGGGGAGTGGCGCTTTCTTT	CASSQEVGQSGSGAFF
TRBV5-5	TRBJ1-1	TRBD1	16	NA	TGTGCCAGCAGACCTTTTTGGGACAGGGCGGGCACTGAAGCTTTCTTT	CASRPFWDRAGTEAFF
TRBV19	TRBJ2-5	TRBD2	17	NA	TGTGCCAGTAGTTCCTCCGGGACTAGCTCCTGGTTGGAGACCCAGTACTTC	CASSSSGTSSWLETQYF
TRBV21-1	TRBJ2-1	NA	21	NA	TGTGCCAGCAGCAAAGCTTCCCCGGGACTAGCGGGAGGGCCCTCCTACAATGAGCAGTTCTTC	CASSKASPGLAGGPSYNEQFF
TRBV5-1	TRBJ2-2	NA	16	NA	TGCGCCACCGAGACAGGGGCTAGCGGGACCACCGGGGAGCTGTTTTTT	CATETGASGTTGELFF
TRBV29-1	TRBJ2-5	NA	16	NA	TGCAGCGTTGAAGAACCCAGACACCTTCCCCAAGAGACCCAGTACTTC	CSVEEPRHLPQETQYF
TRBV5-6	TRBJ1-2	TRBD1	18	NA	TGTGCCAGCAGCGTGGGACAGTCCGTCTCCCCCGGTGGCTATGGCTACACCTTC	CASSVGQSVSPGGYGYTF
TRBV4-3	TRBJ2-5	TRBD2	17	NA	TGCGCCAGCAGCCAAGATGGGCTTTACGCGGGGGGGGAGACCCAGTACTTC	CASSQDGLYAGGETQYF
TRBV6-5	TRBJ1-6	TRBD1	14	few	TGTGCCAGCACGGGGACAGTGAATAATTCACCCCTCCACTTT	CASTGTVNNSPLHF
TRBV9	TRBJ2-2	TRBD2	16	NA	TGTGCCAGCAGCGTAGGACTAGCGGCGAACACCGGGGAGCTGTTTTTT	CASSVGLAANTGELFF
TRBV5-8	TRBJ2-7	TRBD1	14	once	TGTGCCAGCAGCTTGGGGCGTCTGGCGGACAGGGGGTACTTC	CASSLGRLADRGYF
TRBV7-9	TRBJ2-5	TRBD1	16	NA	TGTGCCAGCAGCTTAGTAGGGACAGGGGGCAGAGAGACCCAGTACTTC	CASSLVGTGGRETQYF
TRBV7-2	TRBJ2-3	TRBD2	16	NA	TGTGCCAGCAGACTCTTTGGGGGACTAGCGCAGTATACGCAGTATTTT	CASRLFGGLAQYTQYF
TRBV27	TRBJ2-2	NA	13	NA	TGTGCCAGCAGTTACACGAACACCGGGGAGCTGTTTTTT	CASSYTNTGELFF
TRBV6-5	TRBJ1-1	TRBD1	15	NA	TGTGCCAGCAGGGAGGACAGGGCATTCTTAGCTGAAGCTTTCTTT	CASREDRAFLAEAFF
TRBV27	TRBJ2-3	TRBD2	16	NA	TGTGCCAGCAGTTTTCTAGCGGGAGTAAGGGGAGATACGCAGTATTTT	CASSFLAGVRGDTQYF
TRBV18	TRBJ1-1	NA	14	few	TGTGCCAGCTCCCCCGGAGAGGCAAGGACTGAAGCTTTCTTT	CASSPGEARTEAFF
TRBV7-9	TRBJ1-1	NA	13	once	TGTGCCAGCAGCTTAGGAACAGCCTCTGAAGCTTTCTTT	CASSLGTASEAFF
TRBV6-5	TRBJ1-3	NA	14	once	TGTGCCAGCAGCCAGACCAGGGCGGGAAACACCATATATTTT	CASSQTRAGNTIYF
TRBV7-9	TRBJ2-1	NA	15	NA	TGTGCCAGCAGCAGAGGGGACATCCCCTCTGGGGAGCAGTTCTTC	CASSRGDIPSGEQFF
TRBV3-1/TRBV3-2	TRBJ2-1	NA	12	NA	TGTGCCAGCAGCCAAACAGGGCCCAAGCAGTTCTTC	CASSQTGPKQFF
TRBV5-1	TRBJ1-1	NA	16	NA	TGCGCCAGCAGCCTTTTAGCAGGGGTAGGTGGCACTGAAGCTTTCTTT	CASSLLAGVGGTEAFF
TRBV27	TRBJ1-6	TRBD1	16	NA	TGTGCCAGCCGCCGGGAGGGGGCTGACGAAAATTCACCCCTCCACTTT	CASRREGADENSPLHF
TRBV19	TRBJ2-2	NA	17	NA	TGTGCCAGTAGTATAAATCTCCAATCCCAGATCACCGGGGAGCTGTTTTTT	CASSINLQSQITGELFF
TRBV21-1	TRBJ2-1	NA	16	NA	TGTGCCAGCAGCAAAGTGGCGGGGAGGGGGTACAATGAGCAGTTCTTC	CASSKVAGRGYNEQFF
TRBV5-6	TRBJ2-7	TRBD2	17	NA	TGTGCCAGCAGGCCTACTAGCGGGCCAACCCCATCCTACGAGCAGTACTTC	CASRPTSGPTPSYEQYF
TRBV5-8	TRBJ1-2	NA	13	NA	TGTGCCAGCAGCTTGACAGGGTCGCGTGGCTACACCTTC	CASSLTGSRGYTF
TRBV5-8	TRBJ2-3	TRBD2	18	NA	TGTGCCAGCACCGACGTCGGACTAGCGGGAGTGGGCACAGATACGCAGTATTTT	CASTDVGLAGVGTDTQYF
TRBV3-1/TRBV3-2	TRBJ2-3	NA	16	NA	TGTGCCAGCAGCCAAGGATGGGTGGGGCGCACAGATACGCAGTATTTT	CASSQGWVGRTDTQYF
TRBV2	TRBJ2-5	NA	21	NA	TGTGCCAGCAGTACCACCCAACAACCCCGGGTTTTTTCGTGGAGGCAAGAGACCCAGTACTTC	CASSTTQQPRVFSWRQETQYF
TRBV28	TRBJ1-5	TRBD1	16	NA	TGTGGGACAGGGGGTTTTTTCAGATTTAGCAATCAGCCCCAGCATTTT	CGTGGFFRFSNQPQHF
TRBV19	TRBJ1-2	TRBD1	14	many	TGTGCCAGTAGTATACCAGGGACAGGGGGCGGCTACACCTTC	CASSIPGTGGGYTF
TRBV7-2	TRBJ2-1	TRBD2	14	once	TGTGCCAGCAGCTTGTCCGGGACTAGCGGGAACCGACTCTTC	CASSLSGTSGNRLF
TRBV7-2	TRBJ2-6	NA	15	NA	TGTGCCAGCAGCCCGAATCAGGGAGGGGCCAACGTCCTGACTTTC	CASSPNQGGANVLTF
TRBV19	TRBJ2-7	NA	14	NA	TGTGCCAGTAGCCCGGCGATCCGAGGCTACGAGCAGTACTTC	CASSPAIRGYEQYF
TRBV19	TRBJ1-5	NA	14	NA	TGTGCCAGTAGCTTGGAGCGTAGCAATCAGCCCCAGCATTTT	CASSLERSNQPQHF
TRBV19	TRBJ1-2	TRBD1	15	NA	TGTGCCAGTAGTCCGGGGGACAGGGGCTCCTATGGCTACACCTTC	CASSPGDRGSYGYTF
TRBV3-1/TRBV3-2	TRBJ2-5	NA	15	NA	TGTGCCAGCAGCCAAGACCTCAGGACTAAAGAGACCCAGTACTTC	CASSQDLRTKETQYF
TRBV2	TRBJ1-5	NA	16	NA	TGTGCCAGCAGTGAAGTGTCTCCCCACACCGATCAGCCCCAGCATTTT	CASSEVSPHTDQPQHF
TRBV18	TRBJ2-2	NA	17	NA	TGTGCCAGCTCACCACCATTAATCCTAGCCGGGGCCGGGGAGCTGTTTTTT	CASSPPLILAGAGELFF
TRBV15	TRBJ1-4	TRBD1	16	NA	TGTGCCACCAGCCCGGGACAGTCCCGCCAAAATGAAAAACTGTTTTTT	CATSPGQSRQNEKLFF
TRBV5-1	TRBJ2-3	NA	15	NA	TGCGCCAGCAGCTTGGGTCACAGGAGCACAGATACGCAGTATTTT	CASSLGHRSTDTQYF
TRBV28	TRBJ1-2	NA	15	once	TGTGCCAGCAGTTTAGGAGCCCTCGCTAACTATGGCTACACCTTC	CASSLGALANYGYTF
TRBV2	TRBJ2-2	TRBD2	15	NA	TGTGCCAGCAGGGCTAGCGGGAGTCTCTCCGGGGAGCTGTTTTTT	CASRASGSLSGELFF
TRBV9	TRBJ2-1	NA	14	NA	TGTGCCAGCAGCGTAGCCGTGGCTTCCCATGAGCAGTTCTTC	CASSVAVASHEQFF
TRBV6-2/TRBV6-3	TRBJ1-2	NA	15	NA	TGTGCCAGCAGTTACTCGGACGGAATAGGGGGAGGCTACACCTTC	CASSYSDGIGGGYTF
TRBV6-5	TRBJ2-5	NA	14	once	TGTGCCAGCAGCCGAGAGACAGACCAAGAGACCCAGTACTTC	CASSRETDQETQYF
TRBV25-1	TRBJ1-1	NA	14	NA	TGTGCCAGCAGATCCGGGCCAACAGGCACTGAAGCTTTCTTT	CASRSGPTGTEAFF
TRBV6-1	TRBJ1-2	TRBD1	13	NA	TGTGCCAGCAGTGAACAGGGGGCCGGCGGCTACACCTTC	CASSEQGAGGYTF
TRBV25-1	TRBJ1-2	TRBD1	14	NA	TGTGCCTCCCGAAAGAGACAGGGGGAGGATGGCTACACCTTC	CASRKRQGEDGYTF
TRBV7-2	TRBJ1-1	NA	16	NA	TGTGCCAGCAGCTTATTTCCGGTAAAAGAGAACACTGAAGCTTTCTTT	CASSLFPVKENTEAFF